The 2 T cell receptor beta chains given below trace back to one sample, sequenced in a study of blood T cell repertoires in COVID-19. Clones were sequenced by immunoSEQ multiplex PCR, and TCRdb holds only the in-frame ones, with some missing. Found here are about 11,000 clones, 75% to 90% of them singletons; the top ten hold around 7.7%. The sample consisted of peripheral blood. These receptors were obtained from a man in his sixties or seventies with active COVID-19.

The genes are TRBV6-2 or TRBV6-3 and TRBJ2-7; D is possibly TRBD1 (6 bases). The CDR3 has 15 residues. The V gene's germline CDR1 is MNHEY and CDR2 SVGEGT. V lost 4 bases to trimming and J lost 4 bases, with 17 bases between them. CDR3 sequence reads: CASSSPYTGTYEQYF. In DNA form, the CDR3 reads TGTGCCAGCAGTTCCCCCTACACAGGGACGTACGAGCAGTACTTC.

CDR3 sequence: CASSLSGLAGRTDTQYF. As DNA, the CDR3 is TGTGCCAGCAGCTTAAGTGGACTAGCGGGGCGGACAGATACGCAGTATTTT. This chain connects TRBV7-2 to TRBJ2-3, with 12 positions matching TRBD2. There are 17 residues in the CDR3. V dropped 2 bases and J dropped 3; count of bases not matched to a gene: 6. The germline CDR1 and CDR2 sequences are SGHTA and FQGNSA.